This TCR beta chain comes out of a study of T cells in Graves' hyperthyroidism and ophthalmopathy. The sample holds many counts of this clonotype. These patients, aged 18 to 65, had recently diagnosed hyperthyroidism lasting under 2 months. Uncontrolled infection, other autoimmune disease, pregnancy or lactation barred patients from enrollment. Clinical symptoms, serum thyroxine and TRAb, thyroid ultrasound and orbital computed tomography were used for the diagnoses. The PBMCs were taken from around 10 ml of fresh peripheral blood. It was RNA transcripts that yielded the amplified TCR beta CDR3 regions. The HTBI primer set was used in a first-round RT-PCR of the TCR CDR3. MiXCR, run by TCRdb on the multiplex PCR reads, gives a single entry per CDR3 protein. This table holds roughly 420,000 distinct CDR3 sequences, approximately 15% found once. This TCR was recovered from a young woman with Graves' hyperthyroidism. The sample taken for sequencing was blood.

In DNA, the CDR3 is TGTGCCAGCAGTCCCCCGCAGGGATGGGTAAGCACTGAAGCTTTCTTT. This codes for CASSPPQGWVSTEAFF. The V and J genes are TRBV28 and TRBJ1-1; possible D gene TRBD1, 5 bases. The V gene's germline CDR1 is MDHEN and CDR2 SYDVKM. V dropped 5 bases and J dropped 4 bases, with 20 bases sitting between them. The CDR3 spans 16 residues.